The T cell receptor (beta chain) under discussion was sequenced for a study of blood T cell repertoires in COVID-19. The CDR3 covers 13 residues. V lost 6 bases and J 4 bases, leaving 10 bases between the germline ends. Germline CDR1 is KGHSH and CDR2 is LQKENI. During active infection, Seattle patients enrolled and were then monitored through disease. TCRdb's table, derived via immunoSEQ multiplex PCR, lists solely in-frame clones and lacks some. Of 330,000 or so clones listed, about 87% are singletons. The genes are TRBV18 and TRBJ2-1, with a possible D match to TRBD2 (6 bases). This receptor was identified in a man in his thirties or forties with COVID-19, enrolled during active disease. The source material was peripheral blood. In nucleotides, the CDR3 is TGTGCCAGCTCTGGGGGGACGTACAATGAGCAGTTCTTC. Protein product: CASSGGTYNEQFF.